The clone carrying this T cell receptor (beta chain) showed up just once. What it binds is unknown. The data belong to a study of OX40 agonist ivuxolimab in advanced cancers. Looking at the study overall: Three patients, one with hepatocellular carcinoma and two with cutaneous melanoma, achieved partial responses.

This table comes from immunoSEQ multiplex PCR, and its TCRdb copy is limited to in-frame clones, with some not included. The sample carries more than 65,000 clones, roughly 88% recorded once. CDR1 and CDR2 (germline): SGHNT, YENEEA. The CDR3 totals 15 residues. V was trimmed by 5 bases and J by 3 bases, leaving 16 bases between them. Study outcomes and limitations: Low levels of normalized T-cell clonal expansion also appeared in some nonresponders.

The J gene is TRBJ1-2, the V gene TRBV11-3; D is uncertain. The TCR comes from an adult with an advanced solid tumor such as melanoma, head and neck, liver or kidney cancer. Sample: CD4+ or CD8+ T cells sorted from blood, taken in a trial of the OX40 agonist ivuxolimab. The CDR3 loop reads CASSLPPGPDYGYTF. The CDR3 DNA sequence: TGTGCCAGCAGCCTTCCACCCGGGCCCGACTATGGCTACACCTTC.